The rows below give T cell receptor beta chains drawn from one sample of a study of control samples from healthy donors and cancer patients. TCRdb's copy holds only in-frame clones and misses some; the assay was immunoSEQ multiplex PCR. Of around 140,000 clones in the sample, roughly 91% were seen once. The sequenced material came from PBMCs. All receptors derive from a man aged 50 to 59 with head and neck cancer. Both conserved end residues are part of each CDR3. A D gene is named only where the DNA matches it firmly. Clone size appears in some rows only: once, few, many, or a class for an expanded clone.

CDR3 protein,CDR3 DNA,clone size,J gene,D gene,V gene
CSVTGFGYGYTF,TGCAGCGTGACAGGGTTTGGCTATGGCTACACCTTC,NA,TRBJ1-2,TRBD1,TRBV29-1
CASSIRPQLNYGYTF,TGTGCCAGCAGTATCAGGCCGCAGCTTAACTATGGCTACACCTTC,NA,TRBJ1-2,NA,TRBV27
CASSVESWGGEYSPLHF,TGTGCCAGCAGCGTAGAGTCCTGGGGGGGCGAGTATTCACCCCTCCACTTT,few,TRBJ1-6,NA,TRBV9
CASSKGDTPEAQHF,TGTGCCAGCAGTAAGGGGGACACCCCAGAAGCCCAGCATTTT,NA,TRBJ1-5,NA,TRBV27
CASSPSPTRYNEQFF,TGTGCCAGCAGTCCCAGTCCGACTCGTTACAATGAGCAGTTCTTC,few,TRBJ2-1,NA,TRBV27
CATSVTRGGTDTQYF,TGTGCCACCAGTGTCACTCGGGGAGGCACAGATACGCAGTATTTT,NA,TRBJ2-3,NA,TRBV24-1
CASSHGWSEAFF,TGTGCCAGCAGCCATGGGTGGTCTGAAGCTTTCTTT,NA,TRBJ1-1,NA,TRBV3-1/TRBV3-2
CASSSGTADEQFF,TGCGCCAGCAGCTCAGGGACAGCTGATGAGCAGTTCTTC,NA,TRBJ2-1,TRBD1,TRBV5-1
CAWSVGGGGEKLFF,TGTGCCTGGAGTGTAGGGGGGGGCGGGGAAAAACTGTTTTTT,NA,TRBJ1-4,NA,TRBV30
CAWRRLASGRVAGANVLTF,TGTGCCTGGAGGAGGTTGGCTAGCGGGAGGGTGGCTGGGGCCAACGTCCTGACTTTC,NA,TRBJ2-6,TRBD2,TRBV30
CASTFWGGSGNTIYF,TGTGCCAGCACCTTTTGGGGGGGATCGGGAAACACCATATATTTT,once,TRBJ1-3,NA,TRBV28
CASSFGRGPWGTGNTIYF,TGTGCCAGCAGCTTTGGCAGGGGCCCCTGGGGAACAGGAAACACCATATATTTT,NA,TRBJ1-3,NA,TRBV5-6
CASSLFRQVGAEAFF,TGTGCCAGCAGCTTATTCCGACAGGTTGGGGCTGAAGCTTTCTTT,once,TRBJ1-1,NA,TRBV11-2
CASSWSNSWPQHF,TGTGCCAGCAGTTGGAGCAACAGCTGGCCCCAGCATTTT,NA,TRBJ1-5,NA,TRBV27
CASSQIPGQGWGDLF,TGCGCCAGCAGCCAAATTCCGGGACAGGGATGGGGGGATCTCTTC,NA,TRBJ2-1,TRBD1,TRBV4-1
CASPAGDYGYTF,TGTGCCAGCCCGGCAGGGGACTATGGCTACACCTTC,once,TRBJ1-2,NA,TRBV2
CASSVGDSFYEQYF,TGTGCCAGCAGCGTAGGGGATTCGTTCTACGAGCAGTACTTC,NA,TRBJ2-7,NA,TRBV9
CASSPKAREQYF,TGTGCCAGCAGTCCTAAGGCTCGCGAGCAGTACTTC,NA,TRBJ2-7,NA,TRBV27
CASSLFRQEDIGELFF,TGTGCCAGCAGCCTCTTTCGACAGGAAGATATCGGGGAGCTGTTTTTT,NA,TRBJ2-2,NA,TRBV5-6
CASSLGSGDEQYF,TGCGCCAGCAGCTTGGGTTCGGGGGACGAGCAGTACTTC,NA,TRBJ2-7,NA,TRBV5-1
CASSTPGQGALHQPQHF,TGTGCCAGTAGTACCCCGGGACAGGGGGCCCTGCACCAGCCCCAGCATTTT,NA,TRBJ1-5,TRBD1,TRBV19
CASGPSGVTYEQYF,TGTGCCAGCGGACCATCCGGGGTTACCTACGAGCAGTACTTC,NA,TRBJ2-7,NA,TRBV7-9
CASSPPSGPGEKLFF,TGTGCCAGCAGCCCCCCATCCGGGCCTGGTGAAAAACTGTTTTTT,NA,TRBJ1-4,NA,TRBV3-1/TRBV3-2
CAISDVPGTEYGYTF,TGTGCCATCAGTGATGTTCCAGGGACGGAATATGGCTACACCTTC,NA,TRBJ1-2,NA,TRBV10-3
CASSWFSNTGELFF,TGTGCCAGCAGCTGGTTCAGTAACACCGGGGAGCTGTTTTTT,NA,TRBJ2-2,NA,TRBV7-9
CASRAQGGQPQHF,TGTGCCAGCCGGGCCCAGGGAGGTCAGCCCCAGCATTTT,NA,TRBJ1-5,NA,TRBV28
CASSVDTFDSGNTIYF,TGTGCCAGCAGCGTGGATACCTTTGACTCTGGAAACACCATATATTTT,NA,TRBJ1-3,NA,TRBV9
CASSVGARTEAFF,TGTGCCAGCAGTGTGGGGGCGAGAACTGAAGCTTTCTTT,few,TRBJ1-1,NA,TRBV2
CASTATGTASYNEQFF,TGTGCCAGCACTGCAACGGGGACAGCAAGCTACAATGAGCAGTTCTTC,NA,TRBJ2-1,TRBD1,TRBV25-1
CASSSTVTDTQYF,TGTGCCAGTAGTTCCACTGTCACAGATACGCAGTATTTT,NA,TRBJ2-3,NA,TRBV19
CASWEQNTGELFF,TGTGCCAGCTGGGAACAGAACACCGGGGAGCTGTTTTTT,NA,TRBJ2-2,NA,TRBV28
CASSSAPGQGPQAEYEQYF,TGTGCCAGCTCATCAGCTCCGGGACAGGGACCCCAGGCTGAGTACGAGCAGTACTTC,NA,TRBJ2-7,TRBD1,TRBV18
CASSLTGWMNTEAFF,TGTGCCAGCTCACTGACAGGGTGGATGAACACTGAAGCTTTCTTT,NA,TRBJ1-1,TRBD1,TRBV18
CASRLPTGCNQPQHF,TGCGCCAGCAGACTTCCGACAGGCTGCAATCAGCCCCAGCATTTT,NA,TRBJ1-5,NA,TRBV5-1
CASKARTDTQYF,TGTGCCAGTAAGGCTAGAACAGATACGCAGTATTTT,once,TRBJ2-3,NA,TRBV19
CASTPLAGSYNEQFF,TGTGCCAGCACCCCACTAGCGGGCTCCTACAATGAGCAGTTCTTC,NA,TRBJ2-1,TRBD2,TRBV3-1/TRBV3-2
CARGLGPDKGDTQYF,TGTGCCAGGGGACTGGGCCCCGATAAAGGAGATACGCAGTATTTT,NA,TRBJ2-3,NA,TRBV2
CASSAPGRLLSYNEQFF,TGTGCCAGCAGCGCCCCGGGGCGGCTCCTCTCCTACAATGAGCAGTTCTTC,NA,TRBJ2-1,NA,TRBV9
CASSLRTEPFF,TGTGCCAGCAGCTTACGCACGGAGCCGTTCTTC,NA,TRBJ2-1,NA,TRBV7-8
CASSLVRGRAFYEQYF,TGCGCCAGCAGCTTGGTGCGCGGGAGGGCTTTCTACGAGCAGTACTTC,NA,TRBJ2-7,TRBD2,TRBV5-1
CASSYEHRTGEQYF,TGTGCCAGCAGTTACGAGCATCGCACAGGGGAGCAGTACTTC,NA,TRBJ2-7,NA,TRBV6-5
CASSGPTKNSYGYTF,TGTGCCAGCAGCGGTCCGACTAAAAACTCATATGGCTACACCTTC,NA,TRBJ1-2,NA,TRBV7-9
CASSQGQGGTGELFF,TGCGCCAGCAGCCAAGGCCAGGGCGGCACCGGGGAGCTGTTTTTT,NA,TRBJ2-2,NA,TRBV4-1
CASSQSLYSYEQYF,TGTGCCAGCAGCCAATCCCTATATAGCTACGAGCAGTACTTC,NA,TRBJ2-7,NA,TRBV3-1/TRBV3-2
CATSRDPGGQETQYF,TGTGCCACCAGCAGAGACCCCGGGGGGCAAGAGACCCAGTACTTC,NA,TRBJ2-5,TRBD2,TRBV15
CASSRWDFSGSGNTIYF,TGTGCCAGCTCACGTTGGGACTTTAGCGGCTCTGGAAACACCATATATTTT,NA,TRBJ1-3,NA,TRBV18
CASSFPRGTAAYEQYF,TGCGCCAGCAGCTTCCCAAGGGGGACAGCAGCCTACGAGCAGTACTTC,NA,TRBJ2-7,TRBD1,TRBV5-1
CASSTGSLSEKLFF,TGTGCCAGCAGTACAGGGTCCCTTAGTGAAAAACTGTTTTTT,NA,TRBJ1-4,NA,TRBV2
CASSPSGAGANVLTF,TGTGCCAGCAGCCCGTCTGGGGCTGGGGCCAACGTCCTGACTTTC,NA,TRBJ2-6,NA,TRBV28
CATSDPKTSGRISTDTQYF,TGTGCCACCAGTGATCCGAAGACTAGCGGGAGAATCAGCACAGATACGCAGTATTTT,NA,TRBJ2-3,TRBD2,TRBV24-1
CASSPGTAYEQYF,TGCGCCAGCAGCCCAGGGACTGCCTACGAGCAGTACTTC,NA,TRBJ2-7,NA,TRBV5-1
CASSQPGRGDYNEQFF,TGTGCCAGCAGCCAACCTGGGAGGGGAGATTACAATGAGCAGTTCTTC,NA,TRBJ2-1,TRBD2,TRBV4-2
CASNSDRWYQPQHF,TGTGCCAGTAACTCGGACAGATGGTATCAGCCCCAGCATTTT,once,TRBJ1-5,NA,TRBV19
CASSNRGRDGYTF,TGTGCCAGCAGTAACAGGGGGCGGGATGGCTACACCTTC,NA,TRBJ1-2,TRBD1,TRBV11-2
CASSPSWGPPSTDTQYF,TGCGCCAGCAGCCCATCCTGGGGGCCACCTAGCACAGATACGCAGTATTTT,few,TRBJ2-3,NA,TRBV4-1
CAWRAWSSYNSPLHF,TGTGCCTGGCGGGCCTGGAGCTCCTATAATTCACCCCTCCACTTT,NA,TRBJ1-6,NA,TRBV30
CASSDSGRGQSSPLHF,TGTGCCAGCAGTGACTCAGGCAGGGGGCAAAGTTCACCCCTCCACTTT,NA,TRBJ1-6,TRBD1,TRBV25-1
CASSMSSGSTDTQYF,TGTGCCAGTAGTATGTCCAGCGGATCCACAGATACGCAGTATTTT,NA,TRBJ2-3,NA,TRBV19
CASSLAGQGDNSPLHF,TGCGCCAGCAGCTTGGCCGGACAGGGGGATAATTCACCCCTCCACTTT,NA,TRBJ1-6,TRBD1,TRBV5-1